These 5 T cell receptor beta chains were sequenced from one sample in a study of molecular identifiers for immune sequencing clone quantification. TCRdb reprocessed the PCR reads via MiXCR and lists one record per CDR3 protein. The sample includes just under 65,000 distinct CDR3 sequences, about 17% seen only once; the top ten take approximately 1.6%. What was sequenced was naive CD8+ T cells from blood, with Jurkat cell RNA spiked in. Subset noted: FACS-sorted CD8+CD4-CCR7+CD45RA+ naive T cells. These receptors came from a human donor in good health. Some libraries in this study had Jurkat cell RNA spiked in.

This clonotype was recorded at least ten times. The chain uses TRBV28 and TRBJ1-2, with TRBD1 matching 8 bases. CDR3 size: 17 residues. Germline trimming cut 3 bases from V and 2 bases from J; bases unmatched to any gene: 11. The germline gives CDR1 MDHEN, CDR2 SYDVKM. CDR3 nucleotides: TGTGCCAGCAGTTTGAGCCCCGACAGGGGCCGCAACTATGGCTACACCTTC. It translates to CASSLSPDRGRNYGYTF.

This clonotype has a count of ten or more. The chain combines TRBV5-4 with TRBJ2-7; 9 positions match TRBD2. The CDR3 is 15 residues long. V shed 4 bases and J 3 bases; nucleotides not matched to a gene: 8. Germline V lookup: CDR1 SGHNT, CDR2 YYREEE (reference sequence). The CDR3: CASSPEGLADYEQYF. CDR3 bases: TGTGCCAGCAGCCCGGAGGGACTAGCAGACTACGAGCAGTACTTC.

This clonotype occurred a few times. This may arise from a read error, as a much more abundant clone is one base away. The chain carries TRBV7-9 and TRBJ2-3; 10 positions agree with TRBD2. Germline CDR1 and CDR2: SEHNR and FQNEAQ (reference sequence). The J segment lost 0 bases and the V segment lost 7 bases, leaving 7 bases of the junction unmatched. This CDR3 is 16 amino acids long. The CDR3 DNA follows: TGTGCCAGCAACTTCGGGACTAGCGTTAGCACAGATACGCAGTATTTT. This translates into CASNFGTSVSTDTQYF.

This clonotype is labeled as medium-sized (0.01 to 0.1%). The CDR3 DNA follows: TGCGCCAGCAGCCCTCAAGGCGACCATACAAACATTCAGTACTTC. This codes for CASSPQGDHTNIQYF. The chain is built from TRBV4-1 and TRBJ2-4; D gene unclear. The V gene lost 4 bases and the J gene lost 6 bases, with 16 bases spanning the gap. The CDR3 is 15 amino acids. CDR1 is MGHRA, CDR2 YSYEKL, per germline.

V gene TRBV7-9 combines with J gene TRBJ2-7; TRBD2 might be the D (6 bases). From germline, CDR1 is SEHNR and CDR2 FQNEAQ (reference sequence). The CDR3 spans 14 residues. V was trimmed by 4 bases and J by 5 bases, leaving 15 bases between them. In nucleotides, the CDR3 is TGTGCCAGCAGCTCTCTCGGGGGAACCCACGAGCAGTACTTC. Translating it yields CASSSLGGTHEQYF.